Here is one T cell receptor (beta chain) with its context. Its antigen target is currently unknown. The CDR3 runs 16 amino acids, cysteine and phenylalanine included. DNA for this receptor is not on file. As encoded in the germline V gene, CDR1 is ENHRY while CDR2 is SYGVKD. A roughly 2.7 ml peripheral blood sample was drawn into PAXgene tubes per donor and stored at -80°C. Without any T cell sorting, total RNA was extracted from whole blood using the PAXgene blood miRNA kit on an automated QIAcube. Peripheral blood from monozygotic twin pairs concordant or discordant for inflammatory bowel disease was subjected to deep TCRalpha and TCRbeta repertoire profiling with unique molecular barcoding. For every twin pair, smoking habits were documented, and each individual was categorised as a current, former or never smoker. Library preparation used 5' RACE. Preparation of each TCR library used approximately 3.5 ug of total RNA. cDNA was synthesized with SMARTScribe reverse transcriptase in eight separate reactions per sample. Unique molecular identifiers containing a 6-nucleotide sample barcode were introduced through template switching during cDNA synthesis. TCRalpha and TCRbeta cDNA was amplified in two nested PCRs of around 15 and 9 cycles, and bead purification was carried out after each PCR. Before amplification, the cDNA was treated with uracil DNA-glycosylase and purified using the QIAquick PCR purification kit. The second PCR was the step at which Illumina TruSeq-compatible adapters and sample-specific barcodes were added. TapeStation and Qubit were used to check library quality and concentration, and about 4.5 ng of each library was pooled. The pooled libraries were sequenced with 2 x 100 bp reads and custom sequencing primers on an Illumina HiSeq2500 single-index Rapid Run. The paper's processing steps were these. UMI-based consensus assembly with MiGEC version 1.2.6 was used to correct PCR and sequencing errors. MiXCR version 2.1.1 handled V(D)J alignment, clonotype assembly and CDR3 extraction. To normalise gene usage, clonotype sharing and MAIT/NKT TCR abundance, the analysis used the top 1000, 10 000 and 20 000 clonotypes per sample. Diversity was computed as the inverse Simpson index with the vegan R package after downsampling to 27 000 UMIs. Paired Mann-Whitney U tests on discordant twin pairs were used, with Benjamini-Hochberg multiple-testing correction. TCRdb reprocessed the reads and lists each CDR3 protein sequence as a single entry, with no DNA. TCRdb, rather than the study authors, made the V and J calls. The table held for this sample gives approximately 340,000 distinct CDR3 sequences. The ten largest account for around 2% of the sample.

This specimen comes from a study of monozygotic twins with inflammatory bowel disease (dated by TCRdb to the late 2010s). General notes on the study: The complete study included about 28 monozygotic twin pairs: 19 IBD-discordant Danish pairs and nine German pairs, of which four were IBD-concordant and five were IBD-discordant. Each individual had, on average, about 151 000 unique TCRalpha sequences and 181 000 unique TCRbeta sequences available for analysis. Disease-associated traits were sought mainly through comparisons between IBD patients and their genetically identical healthy co-twins within discordant pairs.

Here is what the overall study found, with its caveats: Concordant and discordant twins showed no difference in repertoire similarity, possibly because of limited statistical power. Measured by the inverse Simpson index, TCRbeta repertoire diversity was lower in IBD patients than in their healthy co-twins. Differing immunosuppressive treatments among patients may have added background noise and inter-individual variability to the repertoires. Distinction between different T cell subtypes could not be achieved in the analysis. Compared with healthy twins, IBD patients had fewer clonotypes in common with other individuals, a difference most pronounced in patients showing signs of disease activity. The results gave no support for a single strong signal or clonotype linked to IBD.

The sequencing sample was made of blood. This TCR derives from a human donor with ulcerative colitis or Crohn's disease, or a healthy co-twin of an affected twin (not recorded which). This receptor chain uses TRBV10-3 and TRBJ2-3; TCRdb's D call of TRBD2 is untestable without DNA. The CDR3 region reads CAIRDSTGRSTDTQYF.